The TCR beta chain described here comes from a study of T cells in localized non-small cell lung cancer. General study points: Uninvolved adjacent lung had more T cell clonality than any other tissue, topping tumor.

This clone came up once. What it binds is unknown. Produced via immunoSEQ multiplex PCR; TCRdb's table is partial and in-frame only. Of 3,300 or so clones in the sample, 20% to 25% were seen once. The receptor comes from a man aged 40 to 69 with stage II squamous cell lung carcinoma. The source was lung tumor tissue, collected before any cancer treatment.

The CDR3 spells CASGVPTIYNYGYTF. In DNA form, the CDR3 reads TGTGCTAGCGGGGTACCCACCATCTATAACTATGGCTACACCTTC. The V call is TRBV19, the J call TRBJ1-2; no clear D gene. The CDR3 totals 15 residues. The germline CDR1 and CDR2 sequences are LNHDA and SQIVND (reference sequence).